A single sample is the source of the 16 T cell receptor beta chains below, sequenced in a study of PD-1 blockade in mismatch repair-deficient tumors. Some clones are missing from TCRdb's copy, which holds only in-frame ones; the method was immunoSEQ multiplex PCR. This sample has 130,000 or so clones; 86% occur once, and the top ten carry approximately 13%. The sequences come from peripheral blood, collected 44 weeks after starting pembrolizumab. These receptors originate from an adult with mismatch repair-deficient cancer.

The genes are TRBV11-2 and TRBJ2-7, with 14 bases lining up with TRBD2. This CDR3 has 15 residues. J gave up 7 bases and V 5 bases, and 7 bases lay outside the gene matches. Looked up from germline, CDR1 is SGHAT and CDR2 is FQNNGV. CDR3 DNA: TGTGCCAGCAGCCCAGGGACTAGCGGGAGTTATGAGCAGTACTTC. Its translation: CASSPGTSGSYEQYF.

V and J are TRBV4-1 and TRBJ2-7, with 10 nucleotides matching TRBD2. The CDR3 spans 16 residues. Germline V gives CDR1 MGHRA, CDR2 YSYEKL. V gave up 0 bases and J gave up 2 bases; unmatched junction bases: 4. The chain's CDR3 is CASSQERLAGAYEQYF. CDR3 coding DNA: TGCGCCAGCAGCCAAGAAAGGCTAGCGGGGGCCTACGAGCAGTACTTC.

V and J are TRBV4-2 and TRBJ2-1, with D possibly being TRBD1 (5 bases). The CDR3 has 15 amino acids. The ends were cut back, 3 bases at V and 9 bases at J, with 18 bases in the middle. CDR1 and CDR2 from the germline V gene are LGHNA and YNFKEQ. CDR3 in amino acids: CASSQGPANSGEQFF. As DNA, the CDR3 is TGTGCCAGCAGCCAGGGGCCGGCCAACTCCGGTGAGCAGTTCTTC.

CDR3 sequence (DNA): TGTGCCAGTAGTATGGGAGAAGATACGCAGTATTTT. Encoded protein: CASSMGEDTQYF. This chain joins TRBV19 and TRBJ2-3; D might be TRBD2 (5 bases). The CDR3 totals 12 residues. The V and J ends lost 3 bases and 5 bases respectively, with 6 bases between them. CDR1 LNHDA and CDR2 SQIVND come from the germline V gene (reference sequence).

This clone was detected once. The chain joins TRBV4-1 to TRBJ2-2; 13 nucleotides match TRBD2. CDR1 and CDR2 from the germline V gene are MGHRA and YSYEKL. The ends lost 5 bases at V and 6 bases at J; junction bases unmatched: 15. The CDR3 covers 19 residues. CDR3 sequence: CASSYRLAGGAGGAGELFF. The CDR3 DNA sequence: TGCGCCAGCAGCTACAGACTAGCGGGAGGAGCCGGGGGGGCCGGGGAGCTGTTTTTT.

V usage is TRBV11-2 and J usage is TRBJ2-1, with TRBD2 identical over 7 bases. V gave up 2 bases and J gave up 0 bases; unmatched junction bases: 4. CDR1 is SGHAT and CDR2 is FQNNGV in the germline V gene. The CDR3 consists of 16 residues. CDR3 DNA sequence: TGTGCCAGCAGCTTAAACCGGGACTACTCCTACAATGAGCAGTTCTTC. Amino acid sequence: CASSLNRDYSYNEQFF.

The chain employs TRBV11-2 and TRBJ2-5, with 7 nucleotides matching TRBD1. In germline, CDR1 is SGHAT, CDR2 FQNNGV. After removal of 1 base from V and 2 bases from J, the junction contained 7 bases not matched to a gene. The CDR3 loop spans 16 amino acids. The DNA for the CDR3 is TGTGCCAGCAGCTTAGCTCCCAAGGGACAGCAAGAGACCCAGTACTTC. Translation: CASSLAPKGQQETQYF.

CDR3 protein: CASSWWHTNTGELFF. For the CDR3, the DNA is TGTGCCAGCAGTTGGTGGCACACGAACACCGGGGAGCTGTTTTTT. The gene calls are TRBV6-5 and TRBJ2-2; D not resolved. The CDR3 totals 15 residues. Per germline, CDR1 MNHEY and CDR2 SVGAGI. V shed 4 bases and J shed 0 bases, with 9 bases lying between them.

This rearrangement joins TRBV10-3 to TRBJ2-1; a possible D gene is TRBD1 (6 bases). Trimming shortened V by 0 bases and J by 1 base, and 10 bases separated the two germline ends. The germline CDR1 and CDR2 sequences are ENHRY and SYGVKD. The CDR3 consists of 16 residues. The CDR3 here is CAISESVRGSYNEQFF. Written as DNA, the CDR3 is TGTGCCATCAGTGAGTCTGTCAGGGGATCCTACAATGAGCAGTTCTTC.

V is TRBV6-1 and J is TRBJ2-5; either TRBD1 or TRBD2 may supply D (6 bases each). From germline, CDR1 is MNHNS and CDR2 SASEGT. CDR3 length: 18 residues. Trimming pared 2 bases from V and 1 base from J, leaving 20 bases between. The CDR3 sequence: CASSERGPPRGAQETQYF. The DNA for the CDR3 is TGTGCCAGCAGTGAAAGGGGCCCGCCTAGGGGGGCCCAAGAGACCCAGTACTTC.

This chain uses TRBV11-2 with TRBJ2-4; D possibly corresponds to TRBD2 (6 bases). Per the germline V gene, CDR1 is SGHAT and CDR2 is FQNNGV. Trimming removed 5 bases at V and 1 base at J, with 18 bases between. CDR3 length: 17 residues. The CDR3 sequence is CASSDQLGRGAKNIQYF. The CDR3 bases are TGTGCCAGCAGCGATCAATTAGGCCGGGGGGCCAAAAACATTCAGTACTTC.

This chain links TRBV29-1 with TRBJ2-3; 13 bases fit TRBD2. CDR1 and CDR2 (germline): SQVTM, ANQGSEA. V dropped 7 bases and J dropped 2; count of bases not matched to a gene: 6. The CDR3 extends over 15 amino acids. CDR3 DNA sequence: TGCAGCGCGGTGGGACTAGCGGGATCCACAGATACGCAGTATTTT. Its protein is CSAVGLAGSTDTQYF.

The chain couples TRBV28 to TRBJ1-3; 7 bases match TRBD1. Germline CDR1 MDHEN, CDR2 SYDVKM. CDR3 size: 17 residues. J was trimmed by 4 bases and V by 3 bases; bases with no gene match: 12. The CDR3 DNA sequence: TGTGCCAGCAGTTTCCGGGACCTCCGGACAGGAGGAAACACCATATATTTT. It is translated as CASSFRDLRTGGNTIYF.

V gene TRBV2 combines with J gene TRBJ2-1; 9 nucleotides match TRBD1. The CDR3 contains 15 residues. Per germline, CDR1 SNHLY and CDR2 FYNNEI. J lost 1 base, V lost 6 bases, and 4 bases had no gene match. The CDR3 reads CASREQGASYNEQFF. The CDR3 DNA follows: TGTGCCAGCAGAGAACAGGGGGCTTCCTACAATGAGCAGTTCTTC.

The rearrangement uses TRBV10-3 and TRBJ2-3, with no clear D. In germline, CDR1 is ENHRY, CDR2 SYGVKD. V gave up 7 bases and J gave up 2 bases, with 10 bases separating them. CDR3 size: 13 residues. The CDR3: CAIKNSVTDTQYF. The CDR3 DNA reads TGTGCCATCAAAAACTCCGTCACAGATACGCAGTATTTT.

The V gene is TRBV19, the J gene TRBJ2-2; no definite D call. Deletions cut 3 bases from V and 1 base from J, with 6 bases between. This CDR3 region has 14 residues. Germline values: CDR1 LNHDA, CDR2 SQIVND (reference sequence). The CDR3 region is CASSIGRNTGELFF. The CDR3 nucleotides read TGTGCCAGTAGTATCGGCAGGAACACCGGGGAGCTGTTTTTT.